Each of the 21 T cell receptor beta chains below was sequenced from the same sample in a study of blood T cell repertoires in COVID-19. Produced via immunoSEQ multiplex PCR; TCRdb's table is partial and in-frame only. There are some 190,000 clones in the sample; 85% to 90% occur only once, and about 4.2% lies in the top ten. The sample taken for sequencing was peripheral blood. These receptors were taken from a human donor in a cohort sampled during active COVID-19.

This chain uses TRBV5-1 with TRBJ2-5, with 8 bases that match TRBD1. Unmatched junction bases numbered 7, after V lost 4 bases and J lost 5 bases. From germline, CDR1 is SGHRS and CDR2 YFSETQ. The CDR3 is 14 residues long. DNA of the CDR3: TGCGCCAGCAGCCCGACAGGGGCGTGGGAGACCCAGTACTTC. The encoded protein is CASSPTGAWETQYF. The variable domain in full, with the rest retrieved from reference TRBV5-1 and TRBJ2-5, is KAGVTQTPRYLIKTRGQQVTLSCSPISGHRSVSWYQQTPGQGLQFLFEYFSETQRNKGNFPGRFSGRQFSNSRSEMNVSTLELGDSALYLCASSPTGAWETQYFGPGTRLLVL.

The chain combines TRBV10-1 with TRBJ2-7; 8 positions match TRBD2. CDR3 length equals 14 residues. J lost 0 bases, V lost 4 bases, and 2 bases had no gene match. The germline V gene has CDR1 WNHNN and CDR2 SYGVQD (reference sequence). The CDR3 DNA reads as TGCGCCAGCAGTGCGGGAGGGAACTCCTACGAGCAGTACTTC. Translation gives CASSAGGNSYEQYF.

This clone was observed at least ten times. This sample includes further DNA sequences coding for the same CDR3. The DNA of the CDR3 is TGCGCCAGCAGCAGGGGGACAGGGGCAGGAAACACCATATATTTT. Its translation is CASSRGTGAGNTIYF. J is TRBJ1-3 and V is TRBV5-1, with TRBD1 matching over 10 bases. Germline values: CDR1 SGHRS, CDR2 YFSETQ. J was trimmed by 4 bases and V by 4 bases; bases with no gene match: 5. CDR3 length equals 15 residues.

This rearrangement joins TRBV4-3 to TRBJ1-4; possible D gene TRBD1, 6 bases. CDR3 length: 14 residues. Trimming stripped 5 bases from V and 7 bases from J, with 14 bases between. Germline-derived CDR1 and CDR2 are LGHNA and YSLEER. The CDR3 region has the DNA TGCGCCAGCAGCGTCGGGCAAGGGGGTGAAAAACTGTTTTTT. Translated: CASSVGQGGEKLFF.

The V and J genes are TRBV15 and TRBJ2-7, with a weak D call TRBD1 (6 bases). Germline values: CDR1 LNHNV, CDR2 YYDKDF (reference sequence). The CDR3 is 14 amino acids. V was cut by 4 bases and J by 3 bases, with 13 bases left in between. CDR3 bases: TGTGCCACCAGCAACAGGGAACAAGTCTACGAGCAGTACTTC. Its translation: CATSNREQVYEQYF.

This clone has a single count. V is TRBV3-1 (or the pseudogene TRBV3-2) and J is TRBJ2-7; 8 bases line up with TRBD1. Trimming removed 0 bases from V and 3 bases from J; junction bases left unmatched: 19. The length of the CDR3 is 20 residues. Germline assignment: CDR1 LGHDT and CDR2 YNNKEL (reference sequence). CDR3 region: CASSQDHGGQALGGYYEQYF. CDR3 bases: TGTGCCAGCAGCCAAGATCATGGGGGACAGGCCCTTGGGGGCTACTACGAGCAGTACTTC.

This rearrangement joins TRBV9 to TRBJ2-3, with D possibly TRBD2 on 6 matching bases. The CDR3 has 17 residues. Germline values: CDR1 SGDLS, CDR2 YYNGEE. Trimming left V 4 bases short and J 2 bases short, with 20 bases between. The CDR3 DNA follows: TGTGCCAGCAGCACCCACGCTAGCGTAGCAGCCACAGATACGCAGTATTTT. It codes for CASSTHASVAATDTQYF.

Only a few counts were recorded for this clone. The gene calls are TRBV6-2 or TRBV6-3 and TRBJ2-5; no reliable D call. Germline-derived CDR1 and CDR2 are MNHEY and SVGEGT. Between the trimmed V and J ends, which lost 2 bases and 5 bases, there was a span of 9 bases. The length of the CDR3 is 13 residues. As DNA, the CDR3 is TGTGCCAGCAGTTACGGGCTCCGGGAGACCCAGTACTTC. Its protein product is CASSYGLRETQYF.

The V gene is TRBV27, the J gene TRBJ2-7, with 11 bases fitting TRBD2. This CDR3 is 15 amino acids long. V dropped 4 bases and J dropped 3; count of bases not matched to a gene: 5. CDR1 MNHEY and CDR2 SMNVEV come from the germline V gene (reference sequence). The CDR3 here is CASSSWTSGLYEQYF. The CDR3 DNA follows: TGTGCCAGCAGTTCCTGGACTAGCGGGCTCTACGAGCAGTACTTC.

The chain employs TRBV4-2 and TRBJ1-2; TRBD1 aligns across 10 bases. CDR1 and CDR2 from the germline V gene are LGHNA and YNFKEQ. Trimming at V came to 1 base and at J to 7 bases, leaving 9 bases not matched to a gene. The CDR3 is made up of 16 amino acids. The CDR3 sequence: CASSQVQAGQGGGYTF. The CDR3 DNA follows: TGTGCCAGCAGCCAAGTTCAAGCCGGACAGGGGGGTGGCTACACCTTC.

The chain has TRBV7-2 and TRBJ2-7; D gene ambiguous. V was cut by 1 base and J by 4 bases, with 8 bases left in between. This CDR3 contains 13 residues. Germline-derived CDR1 and CDR2 are SGHTA and FQGNSA. CDR3 residues: CASSLDRSYEQYF. In nucleotides, the CDR3 is TGTGCCAGCAGCTTAGATCGCAGTTACGAGCAGTACTTC.

This chain connects TRBV2 to TRBJ2-1, with D perhaps matching TRBD2 (6 bases). The germline V and J ends were trimmed by 2 bases and 4 bases, with 15 bases remaining between them. The CDR3 sequence is 16 residues long. Germline V gene sequence: CDR1 SNHLY, CDR2 FYNNEI. The CDR3: CASSETSPSLYNEQFF. The CDR3 DNA reads as TGTGCCAGCAGTGAAACTAGCCCGTCCCTATACAATGAGCAGTTCTTC.

This clone was seen only once. The chain recombines TRBV4-1 with TRBJ1-5; D gene uncertain. V gave up 4 bases and J gave up 0 bases, with 19 bases separating them. There are 18 residues in the CDR3. Per the germline V gene, CDR1 is MGHRA and CDR2 is YSYEKL. This CDR3 reads CASSPYEGAGYSNQPQHF. The CDR3 DNA reads TGCGCCAGCAGCCCCTATGAGGGTGCTGGATATAGCAATCAGCCCCAGCATTTT.

The chain employs TRBV27 and TRBJ2-7; D unresolved. The V end lost 1 base, the J end lost 0 bases, and 10 bases lay between the germline ends. CDR1 MNHEY and CDR2 SMNVEV come from the germline V gene (reference sequence). The CDR3 loop spans 15 amino acids. This CDR3 is CASSLYPVSSYEQYF. DNA for the CDR3: TGTGCCAGCAGTTTATATCCGGTTAGCTCCTACGAGCAGTACTTC.

The CDR3: CSTGGSGGADTQYF. CDR3 bases: TGCAGCACCGGGGGGTCCGGGGGGGCAGATACGCAGTATTTT. The rearrangement uses TRBV29-1 and TRBJ2-3; 8 bases match TRBD2. Per the germline V gene, CDR1 is SQVTM and CDR2 is ANQGSEA. There are 14 residues in the CDR3. Trimming at V came to 8 bases and at J to 4 bases, leaving 11 bases not matched to a gene.

CDR3 in amino acids: CAIRKTGEGSYEQYF. The DNA for the CDR3 is TGTGCCATCAGAAAGACAGGGGAAGGCTCCTACGAGCAGTACTTC. The chain carries TRBV10-3 and TRBJ2-7; 8 bases are shared with TRBD1. Unmatched junction bases numbered 7, after V lost 6 bases and J lost 0 bases. The CDR3 runs 15 residues. Per the germline V gene, CDR1 is ENHRY and CDR2 is SYGVKD.

V gene TRBV18 combines with J gene TRBJ2-5, with D possibly matching TRBD2 (5 bases). This CDR3 region has 14 residues. Trimming stripped 0 bases from V and 6 bases from J, with 11 bases between. Per the germline V gene, CDR1 is KGHSH and CDR2 is LQKENI. The CDR3: CASSPPNGVKTQYF. For the CDR3, the DNA is TGTGCCAGCTCACCACCGAACGGGGTCAAGACCCAGTACTTC.

The rearrangement uses TRBV11-2 and TRBJ2-7; D remains ambiguous. Germline loops: CDR1 SGHAT, CDR2 FQNNGV. V lost 5 bases to trimming and J lost 2 bases, with 16 bases between them. The length of the CDR3 is 15 residues. CDR3 sequence reads: CASSLLPSLPYEQYF. In DNA form, the CDR3 reads TGTGCCAGCAGCCTTCTCCCGAGCCTTCCCTACGAGCAGTACTTC.

This chain uses TRBV9 with TRBJ2-6; 12 bases map to TRBD2. The trim removed 4 bases at V and 0 bases at J, leaving 8 bases unmatched. Per germline, CDR1 SGDLS and CDR2 YYNGEE. The CDR3 totals 19 residues. The CDR3 sequence is CASSPKLAGGLSGANVLTF. The CDR3 DNA reads as TGTGCCAGCAGCCCCAAACTAGCGGGAGGCCTCTCTGGGGCCAACGTCCTGACTTTC.

The CDR3 is CASRWASGLNTGELFF. The CDR3 nucleotides are TGTGCCAGCAGATGGGCTAGCGGCTTGAACACCGGGGAGCTGTTTTTT. This rearrangement joins TRBV2 to TRBJ2-2; 7 bases align to TRBD2. With 6 bases clipped from V and 1 base from J, the junction kept 8 bases outside the gene matches. Germline values: CDR1 SNHLY, CDR2 FYNNEI. The length of the CDR3 is 16 residues.

The chain couples TRBV19 to TRBJ1-4, with 8 nucleotides matching TRBD1. The CDR3 totals 15 residues. Germline CDR1 reads LNHDA; CDR2 reads SQIVND (reference sequence). V trimming: 1 base; J trimming: 3 bases; junction bases outside the gene matches: 1. CDR3 coding DNA: TGTGCCAGTAGTATAGCCAGGGGGCCTAATGAAAAACTGTTTTTT. Protein product: CASSIARGPNEKLFF. Drawing the rest from reference TRBV19 and TRBJ1-4, the complete variable domain is DGGITQSPKYLFRKEGQNVTLSCEQNLNHDAMYWYRQDPGQGLRLIYYSQIVNDFQKGDIAEGYSVSREKKESFPLTVTSAQKNPTAFYLCASSIARGPNEKLFFGSGTQLSVL.